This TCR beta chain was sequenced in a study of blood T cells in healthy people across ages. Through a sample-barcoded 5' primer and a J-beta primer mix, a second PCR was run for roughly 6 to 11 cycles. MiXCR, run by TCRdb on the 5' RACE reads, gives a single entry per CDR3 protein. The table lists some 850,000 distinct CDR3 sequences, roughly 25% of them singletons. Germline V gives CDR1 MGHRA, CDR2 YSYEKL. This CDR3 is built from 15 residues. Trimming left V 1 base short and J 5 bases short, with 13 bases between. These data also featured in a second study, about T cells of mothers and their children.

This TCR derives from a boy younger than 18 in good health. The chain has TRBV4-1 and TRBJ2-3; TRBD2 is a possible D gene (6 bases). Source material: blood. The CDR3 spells CASSQAGLTRDTQYF. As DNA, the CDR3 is TGCGCCAGCAGCCAAGCTGGACTAACAAGAGATACGCAGTATTTT.